These 24 T cell receptor beta chains originate from one sample sequenced in a study of T cells expressing NK-cell markers. TCRdb re-analyzed the 5' RACE reads; it lists each CDR3 protein once, without DNA. This sample lists roughly 390,000 distinct CDR3 sequences; its ten largest clones have about 10%. Sequences were obtained from blood T cells: a sorted CD56 or NKG2C T cell subset, CD4+ or CD8+ T cells, or bulk PBMC T cells (not recorded which). These receptors were taken from a woman between 50 and 59 years old in good health.

The V and J genes are TRBV7-8 and TRBJ2-1; TCRdb's assignment of TRBD2 cannot be checked, as there is no DNA. The CDR3 totals 14 residues. Germline CDR1 is SGHVS and CDR2 is FQNEAQ. This CDR3 reads CASSRTSVYNEQFF.

The genes are TRBV6-1 and TRBJ2-2; TCRdb's D gene call, TRBD2, goes unchecked for lack of DNA. CDR1 is MNHNS, CDR2 SASEGT, per germline. CDR3 length: 16 residues. This CDR3 reads CASSEELATNTGELFF.

The rearrangement joins TRBV9 to TRBJ2-1. CDR1 is SGDLS, CDR2 YYNGEE, per germline. The length of the CDR3 is 14 residues. The CDR3 loop reads CASSGASYSNEQFF.

The chain uses TRBV5-6 and TRBJ2-5; TCRdb reports TRBD2, a call that lacks DNA to check it against. The CDR3 consists of 13 residues. Germline values: CDR1 SGHDT, CDR2 YYEEEE. The CDR3 sequence: CASTPRGEETQYF.

The genes are TRBV14 and TRBJ2-1. This CDR3 region has 12 residues. Germline assignment: CDR1 SGHDN and CDR2 FVKESK. CDR3 sequence: CASSPTVGEQFF.

The chain combines TRBV18 with TRBJ2-7. CDR1 KGHSH and CDR2 LQKENI come from the germline V gene. The CDR3 has 16 amino acids. The CDR3 loop reads CASSPRRTYSEYEQYF.

The gene calls are TRBV20-1 and TRBJ2-5; TCRdb proposes TRBD2, but this gene call is untestable without DNA. The CDR3 is made up of 16 amino acids. The germline V gene encodes CDR1 DFQATT and CDR2 SNEGSKA (reference sequence). CDR3 residues: CSADSSSGPDQETQYF.

The chain combines TRBV10-3 with TRBJ1-3; the D gene TCRdb calls, TRBD1, cannot be checked with no DNA. CDR3 length equals 16 residues. Germline assignment: CDR1 ENHRY and CDR2 SYGVKD. The CDR3 reads CAISPEPGQPGNTIYF.

This chain links TRBV12-3 or TRBV12-4 with TRBJ2-2. This CDR3 contains 13 residues. The CDR3 spells CASRSYPTGELFF.

CDR3 sequence reads: CASSQVWDRVRRGVNEQFF. The rearrangement uses TRBV4-1 and TRBJ2-1; TCRdb returns TRBD1, unconfirmable since there is no DNA. The CDR3 extends over 19 amino acids. Germline loops: CDR1 MGHRA, CDR2 YSYEKL.

J is TRBJ1-1 and V is TRBV6-1; TCRdb reports TRBD1, a call that lacks DNA to check it against. The CDR3 loop spans 14 amino acids. The V gene's germline CDR1 is MNHNS and CDR2 SASEGT. The CDR3 is CASTRTGMNTEAFF.

The CDR3 reads CASSFSGSDIAKNIQYF. The V gene is TRBV12-3 or TRBV12-4, the J gene TRBJ2-4; checking the TCRdb D call of TRBD1 is not possible without DNA. There are 17 residues in the CDR3.

The chain employs TRBV2 and TRBJ2-5; the TCRdb call, TRBD2, lacks DNA for checking. The V gene's germline CDR1 is SNHLY and CDR2 FYNNEI. The CDR3 covers 17 residues. The CDR3 sequence: CASSEMAPGGVRETQYF.

The V and J genes are TRBV12-3 or TRBV12-4 and TRBJ2-2; TCRdb's D call, TRBD2, is unchecked because there is no DNA. The CDR3 extends over 15 amino acids. The CDR3 loop is CASSSLLGGAGELFF.

CDR3 amino acids: CASSSGGPRTDEQFF. The chain carries TRBV6-6 and TRBJ2-1; there is no DNA to check the TCRdb D call of TRBD1. This CDR3 region has 15 residues. CDR1 and CDR2 from the germline V gene are MNHNY and SVGAGI (reference sequence).

The genes are TRBV5-1 and TRBJ2-7; the TCRdb D gene call, TRBD1, has no DNA to confirm it. This CDR3 is 15 amino acids long. Germline V gene sequence: CDR1 SGHRS, CDR2 YFSETQ. The CDR3 protein is CASSLTILDTREQYF.

The V call is TRBV29-1, the J call TRBJ2-3; the D call from TCRdb, TRBD1, cannot be confirmed without DNA. Looked up from germline, CDR1 is SQVTM and CDR2 is ANQGSEA. The CDR3 covers 11 residues. CDR3 protein: CSDRAAGTQYF.

The gene calls are TRBV3-1 and TRBJ2-1; TCRdb gives TRBD1 as the D gene, but with no DNA this cannot be confirmed. In germline, CDR1 is LGHDT, CDR2 YNNKEL (reference sequence). The length of the CDR3 is 16 residues. This CDR3 is CASSQGGRGQGPGVFF.

The chain has TRBV7-2 and TRBJ1-2; absent DNA, TCRdb's TRBD1 call cannot be checked. CDR1 SGHTA and CDR2 FQGNSA come from the germline V gene. The CDR3 totals 14 residues. CDR3 protein: CASGPRGNIYGYTF. Filled out from reference TRBV7-2 and TRBJ1-2, the complete variable domain reads GAGVSQSPSNKVTEKGKDVELRCDPISGHTALYWYRQSLGQGLEFLIYFQGNSAPDKSGLPSDRFSAERTGGSVSTLTIQRTQQEDSAVYLCASGPRGNIYGYTFGSGTRLTVV.

V and J are TRBV29-1 and TRBJ1-3. Germline-derived CDR1 and CDR2 are SQVTM and ANQGSEA. The CDR3 is made up of 13 amino acids. CDR3 region: CSAWEDAGNTIYF.

The V and J genes are TRBV6-1 and TRBJ1-1; TCRdb's D call of TRBD1 is untestable without DNA. Germline values: CDR1 MNHNS, CDR2 SASEGT. This CDR3 is 12 amino acids long. The CDR3 region is CASRWGGPEAFF.

The chain recombines TRBV5-5 with TRBJ2-3; TCRdb's D gene call, TRBD1, goes unchecked for lack of DNA. Per germline, CDR1 SGHKS and CDR2 YYEKEE (reference sequence). The CDR3 consists of 13 residues. The CDR3 region is CASSAPMEDTQYF.

This chain links TRBV5-1 with TRBJ2-1; lacking DNA, the TRBD2 call made by TCRdb goes unchecked. This CDR3 comprises 15 residues. CDR1 SGHRS and CDR2 YFSETQ come from the germline V gene. The CDR3 here is CASSLAWTSDRVQFF.

The V gene is TRBV7-2, the J gene TRBJ2-3; the TCRdb D gene call, TRBD1, has no DNA to confirm it. CDR1 is SGHTA and CDR2 is FQGNSA in the germline V gene. There are 15 residues in the CDR3. This chain's CDR3 is CASSWTGIRQDTQYF.